This entry concerns a single T cell receptor (beta chain). The target antigen is unknown. The data were taken from a study of T cells in tumors after PD-1 blockade. Study information: Some patients also took daily vismodegib 150 mg during anti-PD-1 treatment. Whole-study results and caveats: Clonal replacement was seen across treatment, not between pre-treatment samples. Blood contained about 40% of the tumor's TCR clonotypes.

This sample's time point: first of two pre-therapy site-matched biopsies 2 to 3 months apart. Assay used: immunoSEQ multiplex PCR; TCRdb lists only in-frame clones, some missing. The sample shows about 4,200 clones, approximately 73% of them seen only once. CDR1 is DFQATT, CDR2 SNEGSKA, per germline (reference sequence). Losses at the gene ends were 3 bases for V and 0 bases for J; bases not matched to a gene: 9. The length of the CDR3 is 16 residues. This clonotype was sampled from a human donor with basal cell carcinoma. The sequenced sample was tumor tissue, obtained before anti-PD-1 treatment. The chain links TRBV20-1 to TRBJ2-3, with 7 bases matching TRBD2. CDR3 nucleotide sequence: TGCAGTGCTAGTCCTCCTAGCGGTACTAGCACAGATACGCAGTATTTT. Its translation: CSASPPSGTSTDTQYF.